This passage covers 7 T cell receptor beta chains from one sample sequenced in a study of technical replicates of blood from several donors. Generated by immunoSEQ multiplex PCR, the TCRdb table keeps only in-frame clones and is missing some. Of 95,000 to 100,000 clones listed, under 96% are singletons. The sequenced sample consisted of T cells isolated from PBMCs. These receptors all stem from a human donor in good health.

This clone came up once. The chain uses TRBV6-5 and TRBJ1-1, with D possibly matching TRBD1 (5 bases). Looked up from germline, CDR1 is MNHEY and CDR2 is SVGAGI. With 0 bases removed from V and 5 bases from J, the gap between germline ends came to 7 bases. The length of the CDR3 is 13 residues. The DNA of the CDR3 is TGTGCCAGCAGTTACTCGACAGCTACTGAAGCTTTCTTT. Translation: CASSYSTATEAFF.

This clone came up once. The V and J genes are TRBV6-1 and TRBJ2-1; 8 nucleotides match TRBD2. The germline CDR1 and CDR2 sequences are MNHNS and SASEGT. The CDR3 covers 14 residues. The V and J ends lost 2 bases and 7 bases, in that order; junction bases with no gene match: 4. CDR3 nucleotide sequence: TGTGCCAGCAGTGAACGCCAGCGGGGGAATGAGCAGTTCTTC. It is translated as CASSERQRGNEQFF.

V is TRBV5-1 and J is TRBJ1-3; 8 bases align to TRBD1. The CDR3 runs 16 residues. The J segment lost 4 bases and the V segment lost 7 bases, leaving 13 bases of the junction unmatched. CDR1 is SGHRS and CDR2 is YFSETQ in the germline V gene. The CDR3 nucleotides are TGCGCCAGCTCGTCCGCTCAGGGGGCTTTAGGAAACACCATATATTTT. It codes for CASSSAQGALGNTIYF.

The chain couples TRBV28 to TRBJ1-1; no clear D. The length of the CDR3 is 18 residues. With 2 bases removed from V and 4 bases from J, the gap between germline ends came to 23 bases. Per germline, CDR1 MDHEN and CDR2 SYDVKM. The CDR3 here is CASSLIDRVVRIGTEAFF. As DNA, the CDR3 is TGTGCCAGCAGTTTAATTGACCGGGTGGTTCGAATCGGCACTGAAGCTTTCTTT. The full variable domain, rest sourced from reference TRBV28 and TRBJ1-1, is DVKVTQSSRYLVKRTGEKVFLECVQDMDHENMFWYRQDPGLGLRLIYFSYDVKMKEKGDIPEGYSVSREKKERFSLILESASTNQTSMYLCASSLIDRVVRIGTEAFFGQGTRLTVV.

The chain has TRBV5-1 and TRBJ2-1, with 10 bases aligning to TRBD2. Trimming removed 5 bases from V and 6 bases from J; junction bases left unmatched: 8. Germline V CDR1 and CDR2: SGHRS, YFSETQ. The CDR3 has 15 residues. DNA for the CDR3: TGCGCCAGCAGTCCCGGGACTAGCGTCGGCAATGAGCAGTTCTTC. It is translated as CASSPGTSVGNEQFF.

V is TRBV18 and J is TRBJ2-1; 10 bases are a match to TRBD1. The CDR3 runs 15 residues. V shed 3 bases, J shed 5 bases, and the junction held 4 bases outside the gene matches. CDR1 is KGHSH and CDR2 is LQKENI in the germline V gene. CDR3 DNA: TGTGCCAGCTCACCCTGGGGGACAGGGGACAATGAGCAGTTCTTC. This encodes CASSPWGTGDNEQFF.

This clone is a singleton in its sample. This sequence joins TRBV7-6 and TRBJ2-7, with D possibly TRBD2 on 6 matching bases. Germline-derived CDR1 and CDR2 are SGHVS and FNYEAQ. The CDR3 extends over 16 amino acids. V lost 5 bases and J lost 2, with 19 bases in between. CDR3 in amino acids: CASSAGGTHSTYEQYF. CDR3 coding DNA: TGTGCCAGCAGCGCCGGGGGAACCCACTCCACCTACGAGCAGTACTTC.